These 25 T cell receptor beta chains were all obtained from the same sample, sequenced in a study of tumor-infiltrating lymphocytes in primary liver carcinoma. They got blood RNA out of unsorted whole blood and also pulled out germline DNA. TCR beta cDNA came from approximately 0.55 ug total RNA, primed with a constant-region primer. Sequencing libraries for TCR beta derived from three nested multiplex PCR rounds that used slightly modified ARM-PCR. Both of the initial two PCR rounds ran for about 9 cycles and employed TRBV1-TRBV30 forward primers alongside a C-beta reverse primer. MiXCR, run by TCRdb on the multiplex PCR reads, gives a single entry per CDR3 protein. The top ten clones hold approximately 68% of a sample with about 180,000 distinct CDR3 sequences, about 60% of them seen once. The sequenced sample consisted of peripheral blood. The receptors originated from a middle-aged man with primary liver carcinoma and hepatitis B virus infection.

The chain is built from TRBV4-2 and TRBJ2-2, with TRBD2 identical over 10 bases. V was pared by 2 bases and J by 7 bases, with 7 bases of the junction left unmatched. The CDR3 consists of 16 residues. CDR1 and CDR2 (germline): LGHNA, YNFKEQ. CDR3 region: CASSQQTSGIGGELFF. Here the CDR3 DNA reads TGTGCCAGCAGCCAACAAACTAGCGGGATCGGCGGGGAGCTGTTTTTT.

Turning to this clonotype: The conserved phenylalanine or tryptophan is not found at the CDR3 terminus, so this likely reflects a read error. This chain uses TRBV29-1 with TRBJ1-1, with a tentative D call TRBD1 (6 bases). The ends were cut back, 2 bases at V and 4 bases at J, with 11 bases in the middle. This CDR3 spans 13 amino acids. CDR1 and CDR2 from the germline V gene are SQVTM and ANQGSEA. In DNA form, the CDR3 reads TGCAGCGTTGAATCAGGGGCGACCACTGAAGCTTTCCTT. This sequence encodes CSVESGATTEAFL.

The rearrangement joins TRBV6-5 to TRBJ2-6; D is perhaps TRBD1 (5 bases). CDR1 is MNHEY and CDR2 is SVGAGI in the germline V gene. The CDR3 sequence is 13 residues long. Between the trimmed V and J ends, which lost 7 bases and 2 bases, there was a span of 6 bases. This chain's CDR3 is CASKGAGANVLTF. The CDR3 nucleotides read TGTGCCAGCAAAGGGGCTGGGGCCAACGTCCTGACTTTC.

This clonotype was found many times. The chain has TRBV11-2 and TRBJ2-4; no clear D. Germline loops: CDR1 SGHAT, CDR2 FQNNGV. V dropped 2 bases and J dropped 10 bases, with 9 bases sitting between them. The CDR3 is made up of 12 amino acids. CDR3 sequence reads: CASSLSGGIQYF. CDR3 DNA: TGTGCCAGCAGCTTAAGTGGCGGAATTCAGTACTTC.

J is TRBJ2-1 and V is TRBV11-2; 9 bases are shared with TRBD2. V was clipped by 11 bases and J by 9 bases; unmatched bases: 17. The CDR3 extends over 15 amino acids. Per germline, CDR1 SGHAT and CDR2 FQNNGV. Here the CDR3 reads CAGGLGNSGRGEQFF. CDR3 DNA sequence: TGTGCCGGCGGACTCGGGAATAGCGGGAGAGGTGAGCAGTTCTTC.

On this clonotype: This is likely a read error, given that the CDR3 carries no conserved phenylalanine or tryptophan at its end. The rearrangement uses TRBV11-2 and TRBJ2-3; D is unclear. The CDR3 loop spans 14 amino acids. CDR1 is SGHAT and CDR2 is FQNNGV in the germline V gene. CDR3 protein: CSSSSSVLSDTQYS. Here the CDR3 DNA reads TGTTCCAGCAGCTCCTCGGTACTGTCAGATACACAGTATTCT.

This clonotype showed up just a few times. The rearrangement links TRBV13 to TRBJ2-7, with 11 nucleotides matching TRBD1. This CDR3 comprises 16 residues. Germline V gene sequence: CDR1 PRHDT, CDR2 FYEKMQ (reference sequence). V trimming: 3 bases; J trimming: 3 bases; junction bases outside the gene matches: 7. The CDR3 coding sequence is TGTGCCAGCAGCTTGTACCCCGGGACAGGGGGCTACGAGCAGTACTTC. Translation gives CASSLYPGTGGYEQYF.

CDR3 DNA sequence: TGTGCCAGCATGACCACCACAGGGAGAAGTAGAAATTCACCCCTCCACTTT. It codes for CASMTTTGRSRNSPLHF. The V call is TRBV6-5, the J call TRBJ1-6, with a weak D call TRBD1 (6 bases). This CDR3 is built from 17 residues. Trimming took off 7 bases at V and 7 bases at J, with 23 bases between the two ends. Germline V CDR1 and CDR2: MNHEY, SVGAGI.

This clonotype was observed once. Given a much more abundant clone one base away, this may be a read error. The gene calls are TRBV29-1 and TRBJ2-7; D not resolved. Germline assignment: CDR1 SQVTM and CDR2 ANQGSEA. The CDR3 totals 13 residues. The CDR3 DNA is TGCAGCGTTGCGCTGGTCACCGCCTACGAGCACTACTTC. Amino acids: CSVALVTAYEHYF.

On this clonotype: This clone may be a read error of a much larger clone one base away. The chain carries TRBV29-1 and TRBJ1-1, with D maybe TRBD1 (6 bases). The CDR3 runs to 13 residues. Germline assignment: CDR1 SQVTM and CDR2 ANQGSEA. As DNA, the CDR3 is TGCAGCGTGGGACATGACGTGGGCACTGAAACTTTCTTT. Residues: CSVGHDVGTETFF. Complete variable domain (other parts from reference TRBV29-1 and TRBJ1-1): SAVISQKPSRDICQRGTSLTIQCQVDSQVTMMFWYRQQPGQSLTLIATANQGSEATYESGFVIDKFPISRPNLTFSTLTVSNMSPEDSSIYLCSVGHDVGTETFFGQGTRLTVV.

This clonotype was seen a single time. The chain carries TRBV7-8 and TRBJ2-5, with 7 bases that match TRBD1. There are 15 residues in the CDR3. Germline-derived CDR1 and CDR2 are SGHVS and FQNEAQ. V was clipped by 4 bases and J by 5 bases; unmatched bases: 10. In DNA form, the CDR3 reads TGTGCCAGCAGCTACCCGACAGGGAAATACGAGACCCAGTACTTC. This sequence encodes CASSYPTGKYETQYF.

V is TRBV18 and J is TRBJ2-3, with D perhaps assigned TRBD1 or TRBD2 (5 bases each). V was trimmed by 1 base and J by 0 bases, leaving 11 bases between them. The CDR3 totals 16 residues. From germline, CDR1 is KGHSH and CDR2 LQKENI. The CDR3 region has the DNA TGTGCCAGCTCACCACAGGGGACCCCTAGCACAGATACGCAGTATTTT. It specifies CASSPQGTPSTDTQYF.

The CDR3 DNA sequence: TGCGCCAGCAGCTCGGACAGTGTCAAAGATTCACCCCTCCACTTT. Protein: CASSSDSVKDSPLHF. This chain uses TRBV4-1 with TRBJ1-6; weak D call: TRBD1 (6 bases). V was clipped by 5 bases and J by 8 bases, with 16 bases between them. The CDR3 extends over 15 amino acids. The germline gives CDR1 MGHRA, CDR2 YSYEKL.

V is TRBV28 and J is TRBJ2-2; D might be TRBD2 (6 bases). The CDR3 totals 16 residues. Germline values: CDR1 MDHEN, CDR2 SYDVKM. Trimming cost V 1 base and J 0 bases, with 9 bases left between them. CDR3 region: CASSLSPGANTGELFF. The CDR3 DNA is TGTGCCAGCAGTTTATCGCCGGGAGCGAACACCGGGGAGCTGTTTTTT.

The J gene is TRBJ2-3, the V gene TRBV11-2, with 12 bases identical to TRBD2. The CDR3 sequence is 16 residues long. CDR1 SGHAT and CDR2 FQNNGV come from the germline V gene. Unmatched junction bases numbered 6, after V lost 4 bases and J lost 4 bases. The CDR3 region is CASSSVTSGSSDTQYF. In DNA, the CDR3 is TGTGCCAGCAGCTCCGTGACTAGCGGGAGCTCAGATACGCAGTATTTT.

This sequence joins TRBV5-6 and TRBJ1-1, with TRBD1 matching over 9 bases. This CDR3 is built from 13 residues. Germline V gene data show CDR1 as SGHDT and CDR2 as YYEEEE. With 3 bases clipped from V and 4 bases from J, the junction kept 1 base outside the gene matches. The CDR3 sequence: CASSSTGGTEAFF. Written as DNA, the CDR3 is TGTGCCAGCAGCTCGACAGGGGGCACTGAAGCTTTCTTT.

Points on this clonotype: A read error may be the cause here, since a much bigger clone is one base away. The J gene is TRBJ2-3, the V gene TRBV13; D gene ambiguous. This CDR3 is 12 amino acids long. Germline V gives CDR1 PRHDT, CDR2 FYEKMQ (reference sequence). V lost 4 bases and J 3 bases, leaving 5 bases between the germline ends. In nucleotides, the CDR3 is TGTGCCAGCAGCTCAGCAACAGATACGCAGTATTTT. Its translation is CASSSATDTQYF.

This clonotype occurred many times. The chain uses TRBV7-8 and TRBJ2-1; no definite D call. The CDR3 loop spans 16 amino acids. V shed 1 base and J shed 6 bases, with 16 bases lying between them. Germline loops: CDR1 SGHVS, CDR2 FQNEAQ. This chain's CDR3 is CASSLGSLSNFNEQFF. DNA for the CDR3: TGTGCCAGCAGCTTAGGGTCCCTCTCCAACTTCAATGAGCAGTTCTTC.

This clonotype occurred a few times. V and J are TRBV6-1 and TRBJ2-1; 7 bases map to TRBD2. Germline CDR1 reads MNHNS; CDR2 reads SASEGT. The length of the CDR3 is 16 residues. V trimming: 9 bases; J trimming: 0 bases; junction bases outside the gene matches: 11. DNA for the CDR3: TGTGCCAGTTCTAGCGGAGAGGGACTCTCCTACAATGAGCAGTTCTTC. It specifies CASSSGEGLSYNEQFF.

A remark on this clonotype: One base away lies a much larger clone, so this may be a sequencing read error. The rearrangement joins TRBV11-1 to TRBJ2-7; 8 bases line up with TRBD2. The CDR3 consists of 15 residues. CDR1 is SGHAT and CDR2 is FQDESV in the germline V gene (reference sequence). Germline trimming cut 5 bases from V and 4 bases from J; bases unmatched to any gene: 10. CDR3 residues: CASSDLPAGAYEQYF. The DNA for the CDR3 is TGTGCCAGCAGCGACTTACCAGCGGGAGCTTACGAGCAGTACTTC.

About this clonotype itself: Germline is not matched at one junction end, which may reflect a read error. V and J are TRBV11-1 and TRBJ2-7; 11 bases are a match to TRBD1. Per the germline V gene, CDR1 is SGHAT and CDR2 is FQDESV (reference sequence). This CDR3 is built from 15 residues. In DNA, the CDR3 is TGTACCAGCAACTTCGGGACAGGGGGTCACTATGAGCAGTACTTC. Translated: CTSNFGTGGHYEQYF.

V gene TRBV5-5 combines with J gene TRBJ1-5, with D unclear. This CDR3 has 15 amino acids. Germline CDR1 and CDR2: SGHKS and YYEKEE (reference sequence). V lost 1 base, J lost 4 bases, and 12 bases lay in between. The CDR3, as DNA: TGTGCCAGCAGCTTGCTCCCAGATACTAATCAGCCCCAGCATTTT. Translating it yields CASSLLPDTNQPQHF.

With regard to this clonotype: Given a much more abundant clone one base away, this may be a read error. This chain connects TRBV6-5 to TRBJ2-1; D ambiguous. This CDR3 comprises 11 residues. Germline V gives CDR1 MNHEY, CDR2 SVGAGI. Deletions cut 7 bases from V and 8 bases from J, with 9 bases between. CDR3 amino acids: CASTGSDEQFF. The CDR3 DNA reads TGTGCCAGCACGGGTTCCGATGAGCAGTTCTTC.

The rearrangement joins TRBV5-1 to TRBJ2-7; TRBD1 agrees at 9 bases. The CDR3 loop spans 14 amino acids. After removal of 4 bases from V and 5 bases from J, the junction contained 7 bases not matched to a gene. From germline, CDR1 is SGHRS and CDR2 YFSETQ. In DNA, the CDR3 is TGCGCCAGCAGCCTCGGGACAGGGTTCCACGAGCAGTACTTC. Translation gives CASSLGTGFHEQYF.

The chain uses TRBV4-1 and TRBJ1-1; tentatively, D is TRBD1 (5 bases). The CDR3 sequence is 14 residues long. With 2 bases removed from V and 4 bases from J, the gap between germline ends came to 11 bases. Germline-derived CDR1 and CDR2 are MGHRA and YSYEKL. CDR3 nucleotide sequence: TGCGCCAGCAGCCAAAGGGGAGGGGTCACTGAAGCTTTCTTT. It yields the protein CASSQRGGVTEAFF.